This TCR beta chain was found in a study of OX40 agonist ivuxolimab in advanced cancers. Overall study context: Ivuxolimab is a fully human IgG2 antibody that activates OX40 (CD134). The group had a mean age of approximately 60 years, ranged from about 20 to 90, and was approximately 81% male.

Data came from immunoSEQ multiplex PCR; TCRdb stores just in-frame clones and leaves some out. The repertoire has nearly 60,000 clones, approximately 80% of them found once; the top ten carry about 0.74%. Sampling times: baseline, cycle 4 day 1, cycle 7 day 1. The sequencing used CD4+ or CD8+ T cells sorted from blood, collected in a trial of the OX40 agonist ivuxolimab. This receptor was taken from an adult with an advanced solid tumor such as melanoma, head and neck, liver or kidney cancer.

The CDR3 reads CASRLRGSPSGNNEQFF. CDR3 in DNA: TGCGCCAGCAGACTGAGAGGGTCCCCTTCTGGGAACAATGAGCAGTTCTTC. The chain has TRBV5-1 and TRBJ2-1, with a tentative D call TRBD2 (5 bases). The CDR3 spans 17 residues. The V end lost 5 bases, the J end lost 5 bases, and 23 bases lay between the germline ends. Per the germline V gene, CDR1 is SGHRS and CDR2 is YFSETQ.